These 13 T cell receptor beta chains were all obtained from the same sample, sequenced in a study of T cells in Graves' hyperthyroidism and ophthalmopathy. Template material for amplifying TCR beta CDR3 regions consisted of RNA transcripts. HTBI primers were the set used in a first-round RT-PCR of the TCR CDR3. TCRdb re-called the multiplex PCR reads with MiXCR, one entry per CDR3 protein. Of more than 550,000 distinct CDR3 sequences listed, roughly 17% are singletons. The sequenced sample consisted of blood. These receptors all come from a man between 45 and 60 years old with Graves' hyperthyroidism.

The chain links TRBV6-9 to TRBJ2-6; no definite D call. The CDR3 consists of 18 residues. Trimming took off 3 bases at V and 0 bases at J, with 15 bases between the two ends. From germline, CDR1 is MNHGY and CDR2 SVAAGI. The CDR3 DNA sequence: TGTGCCAGCAGTTACCTACCCCCACCCATCTCTGGGGCCAACGTCCTGACTTTC. Translation gives CASSYLPPPISGANVLTF.

This clonotype was observed many times. The chain uses TRBV6-1 and TRBJ1-5, with unresolved D. This CDR3 region has 16 residues. The germline V gene encodes CDR1 MNHNS and CDR2 SASEGT. V lost 6 bases and J lost 0, with 15 bases in between. CDR3 bases: TGTGCCAGCAGAAGAGGGCCCTTGTATAGCAATCAGCCCCAGCATTTT. Its translation: CASRRGPLYSNQPQHF.

The V call is TRBV20-1, the J call TRBJ2-7; no definite D call. The V gene's germline CDR1 is DFQATT and CDR2 SNEGSKA (reference sequence). Trimming removed 6 bases at V and 7 bases at J, with 16 bases between. This CDR3 has 12 amino acids. The CDR3 spells CSADGPSTEQYF. DNA for the CDR3: TGCAGTGCCGACGGCCCGTCGACAGAGCAGTACTTC.

Comment on this clonotype: The junction does not match germline at one end; this may be a read error. The V and J genes are TRBV28 and TRBJ2-7, with D possibly being TRBD1 or TRBD2 (5 bases each). This CDR3 spans 16 amino acids. Germline V gives CDR1 MDHEN, CDR2 SYDVKM. The CDR3 protein is CASSLNSLGASYERYF. CDR3 bases: TGTGCCAGCAGTCTCAATTCGCTCGGGGCTTCCTACGAGCGGTACTTC. Together with reference TRBV28 and TRBJ2-7, the CDR3 gives the full variable domain: DVKVTQSSRYLVKRTGEKVFLECVQDMDHENMFWYRQDPGLGLRLIYFSYDVKMKEKGDIPEGYSVSREKKERFSLILESASTNQTSMYLCASSLNSLGASYERYFGPGTRLTVT.

This clonotype has a handful of counts. V gene TRBV13 combines with J gene TRBJ2-5; unclear D gene. The CDR3 length is 14 residues. Deletions cut 3 bases from V and 7 bases from J, with 15 bases between. CDR1 and CDR2 (germline): PRHDT, FYEKMQ (reference sequence). The CDR3 sequence is CASSLMESEGTQYF. The CDR3 DNA reads TGTGCCAGCAGCTTGATGGAATCTGAAGGGACCCAGTACTTC. The entire variable domain, with the rest obtained from reference TRBV13 and TRBJ2-5, is as follows: AAGVIQSPRHLIKEKRETATLKCYPIPRHDTVYWYQQGPGQDPQFLISFYEKMQSDKGSIPDRFSAQQFSDYHSELNMSSLELGDSALYFCASSLMESEGTQYFGPGTRLLVL.

This clonotype has just a few counts. The chain uses TRBV6-2 or TRBV6-3 and TRBJ2-3; 9 bases line up with TRBD2. The CDR3 totals 14 residues. V lost 6 bases and J lost 6; bases outside the gene matches: 7. Looked up from germline, CDR1 is MNHEY and CDR2 is SVGEGT. CDR3 protein: CASRTSGRRDTQYF. CDR3 in DNA: TGTGCCAGCAGGACTAGCGGTCGTCGGGATACGCAGTATTTT.

This clonotype showed up many times. The chain has TRBV20-1 and TRBJ2-1; 7 bases line up with TRBD2. The CDR3 contains 14 residues. V lost 6 bases to trimming and J lost 3 bases; unmatched junction nucleotides: 8. CDR1 DFQATT and CDR2 SNEGSKA come from the germline V gene (reference sequence). CDR3 sequence: CSAVTSVGYNEQFF. The CDR3 region has the DNA TGCAGTGCCGTTACTAGCGTAGGCTACAATGAGCAGTTCTTC.

This clonotype came up many times. The CDR3 protein is CASSPSGWETQYF. DNA for the CDR3: TGTGCCAGCAGCCCCTCGGGATGGGAGACCCAGTACTTC. The chain joins TRBV7-9 to TRBJ2-5; a possible D gene is TRBD2 (5 bases). The V and J ends lost 5 bases and 5 bases respectively, with 12 bases between them. Germline values: CDR1 SEHNR, CDR2 FQNEAQ (reference sequence). CDR3 length: 13 residues.

There are many counts of this clonotype. The chain has TRBV11-2 and TRBJ2-7; 8 bases map to TRBD1. Germline V gene sequence: CDR1 SGHAT, CDR2 FQNNGV. The CDR3 loop spans 13 amino acids. With 3 bases clipped from V and 3 bases from J, the junction kept 1 base outside the gene matches. In nucleotides, the CDR3 is TGTGCCAGCAGCTTGGGGACAGGCTACGAGCAGTACTTC. Translated, it gives CASSLGTGYEQYF.

This clonotype was observed a few times. J is TRBJ1-1 and V is TRBV20-1, with a possible D match to TRBD1 (6 bases). This CDR3 contains 14 residues. CDR1 DFQATT and CDR2 SNEGSKA come from the germline V gene (reference sequence). Trimming left V 3 bases short and J 5 bases short, with 16 bases between. DNA for the CDR3: TGCAGTGCTAGTTCTCGGCAGGGGTTGACTGAAGCTTTCTTT. It is translated as CSASSRQGLTEAFF.

This clonotype was picked up many times. The chain carries TRBV2 and TRBJ2-1; 8 bases fit TRBD2. The CDR3 is 15 residues long. The ends lost 6 bases at V and 0 bases at J; junction bases unmatched: 4. Germline lookup yields CDR1 SNHLY and CDR2 FYNNEI. The CDR3 sequence: CASRVTSDSYNEQFF. The CDR3, as DNA: TGTGCCAGCAGGGTGACTAGCGACTCCTACAATGAGCAGTTCTTC.

Many counts were recorded for this clonotype. The chain has TRBV2 and TRBJ1-5; D not resolved. CDR1 is SNHLY and CDR2 is FYNNEI in the germline V gene. The V gene lost 3 bases and the J gene lost 0 bases, with 6 bases spanning the gap. This CDR3 contains 14 residues. Written as DNA, the CDR3 is TGTGCCAGCAGTGACAGTTTTAGCAATCAGCCCCAGCATTTT. Protein: CASSDSFSNQPQHF.

Comment on this clonotype: A much larger clone lies one base from this, so it may be a read error. The rearrangement joins TRBV7-3 to TRBJ2-6; D is unclear. The CDR3 is 13 amino acids. Trimming shortened V by 1 base and J by 3 bases, and 1 base separated the two germline ends. Germline values: CDR1 SGHTA, CDR2 FQGTGA. CDR3 sequence: CASSLIGANVLTF. The CDR3 bases are TGTGCCAGCAGCTTAATTGGGGCCAACGTCCTGACTTTC.